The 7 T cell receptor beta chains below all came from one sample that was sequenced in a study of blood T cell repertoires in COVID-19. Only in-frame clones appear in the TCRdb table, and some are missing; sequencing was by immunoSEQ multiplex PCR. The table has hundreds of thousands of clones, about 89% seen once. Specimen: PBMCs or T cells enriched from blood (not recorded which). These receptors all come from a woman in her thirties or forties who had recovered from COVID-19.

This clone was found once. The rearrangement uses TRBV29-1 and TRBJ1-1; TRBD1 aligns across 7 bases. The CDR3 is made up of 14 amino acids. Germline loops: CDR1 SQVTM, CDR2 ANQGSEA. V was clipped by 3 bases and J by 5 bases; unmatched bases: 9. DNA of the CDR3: TGCAGCGTTGAGCTCACAGGGGTCGAGACTGAAGCTTTCTTT. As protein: CSVELTGVETEAFF.

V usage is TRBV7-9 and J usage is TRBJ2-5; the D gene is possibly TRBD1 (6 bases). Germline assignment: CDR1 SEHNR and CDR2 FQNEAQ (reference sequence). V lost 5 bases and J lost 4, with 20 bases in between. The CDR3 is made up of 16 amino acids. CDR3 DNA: TGTGCCAGCAGCCCGCCCCTGGACAGCACTCGAGAGACCCAGTACTTC. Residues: CASSPPLDSTRETQYF.

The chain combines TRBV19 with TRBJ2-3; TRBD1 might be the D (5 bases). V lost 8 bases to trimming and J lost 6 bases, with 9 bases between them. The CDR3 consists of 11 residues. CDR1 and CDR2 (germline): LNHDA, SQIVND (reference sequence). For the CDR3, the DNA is TGTGCCAGTGTCAAGGGGGATACGCAGTATTTT. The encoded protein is CASVKGDTQYF.

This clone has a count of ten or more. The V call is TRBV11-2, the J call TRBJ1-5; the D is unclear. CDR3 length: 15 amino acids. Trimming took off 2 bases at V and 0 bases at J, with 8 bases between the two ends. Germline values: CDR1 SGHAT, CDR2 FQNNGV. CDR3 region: CASSLRHNSNQPQHF. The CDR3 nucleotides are TGTGCCAGCAGCTTACGACATAATAGCAATCAGCCCCAGCATTTT. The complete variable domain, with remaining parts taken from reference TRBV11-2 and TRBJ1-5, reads EAGVAQSPRYKIIEKRQSVAFWCNPISGHATLYWYQQILGQGPKLLIQFQNNGVVDDSQLPKDRFSAERLKGVDSTLKIQPAKLEDSAVYLCASSLRHNSNQPQHFGDGTRLSIL.

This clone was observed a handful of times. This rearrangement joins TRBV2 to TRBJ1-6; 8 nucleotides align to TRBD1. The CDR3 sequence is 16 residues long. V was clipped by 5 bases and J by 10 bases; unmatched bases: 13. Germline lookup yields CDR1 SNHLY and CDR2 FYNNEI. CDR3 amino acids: CASSLHPGGVGSPLHF. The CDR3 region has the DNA TGTGCCAGCAGTCTTCACCCAGGGGGCGTAGGGTCACCCCTCCACTTT.

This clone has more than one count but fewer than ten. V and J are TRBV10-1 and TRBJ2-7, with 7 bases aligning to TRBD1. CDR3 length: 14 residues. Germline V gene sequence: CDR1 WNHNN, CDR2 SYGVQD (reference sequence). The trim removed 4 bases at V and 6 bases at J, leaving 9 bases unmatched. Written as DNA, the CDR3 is TGCGCCAGCAGTGCGAAGGGGGCTTCCAGCGAGCAGTACTTC. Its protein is CASSAKGASSEQYF.

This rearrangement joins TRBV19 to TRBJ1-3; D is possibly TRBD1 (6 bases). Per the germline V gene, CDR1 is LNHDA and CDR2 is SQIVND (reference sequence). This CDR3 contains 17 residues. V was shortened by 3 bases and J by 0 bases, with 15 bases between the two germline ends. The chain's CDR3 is CASSIYGTPDSGNTIYF. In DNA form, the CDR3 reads TGTGCCAGTAGTATTTATGGGACACCGGACTCTGGAAACACCATATATTTT. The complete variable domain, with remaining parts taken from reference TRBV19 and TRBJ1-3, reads DGGITQSPKYLFRKEGQNVTLSCEQNLNHDAMYWYRQDPGQGLRLIYYSQIVNDFQKGDIAEGYSVSREKKESFPLTVTSAQKNPTAFYLCASSIYGTPDSGNTIYFGEGSWLTVV.